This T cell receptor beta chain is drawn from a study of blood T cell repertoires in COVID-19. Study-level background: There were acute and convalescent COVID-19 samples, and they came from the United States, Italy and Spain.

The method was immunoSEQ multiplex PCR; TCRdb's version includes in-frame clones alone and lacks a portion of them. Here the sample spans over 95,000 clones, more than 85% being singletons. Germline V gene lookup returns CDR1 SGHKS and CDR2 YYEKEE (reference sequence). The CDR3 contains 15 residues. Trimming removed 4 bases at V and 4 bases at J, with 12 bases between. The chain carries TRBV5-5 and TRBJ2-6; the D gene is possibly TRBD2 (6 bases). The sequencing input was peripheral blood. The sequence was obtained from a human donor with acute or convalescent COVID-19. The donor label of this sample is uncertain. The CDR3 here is CASSNRGTGANVLTF. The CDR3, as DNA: TGTGCCAGCAGCAATCGGGGGACCGGGGCCAACGTCCTGACTTTC.